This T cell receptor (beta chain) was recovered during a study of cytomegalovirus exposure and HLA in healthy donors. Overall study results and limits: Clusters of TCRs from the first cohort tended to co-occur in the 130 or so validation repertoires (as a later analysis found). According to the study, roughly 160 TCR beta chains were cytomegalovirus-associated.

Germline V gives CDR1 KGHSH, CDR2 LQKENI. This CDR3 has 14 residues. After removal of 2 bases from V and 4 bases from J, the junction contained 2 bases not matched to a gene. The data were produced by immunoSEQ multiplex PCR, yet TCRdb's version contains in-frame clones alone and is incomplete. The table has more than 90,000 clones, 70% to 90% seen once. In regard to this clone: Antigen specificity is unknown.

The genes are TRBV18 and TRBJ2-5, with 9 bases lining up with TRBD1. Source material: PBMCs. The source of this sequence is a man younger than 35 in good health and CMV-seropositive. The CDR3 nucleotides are TGTGCCAGCTCACCAACAGGGGGCCGAGAGACCCAGTACTTC. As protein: CASSPTGGRETQYF.